Listed below are T cell receptor beta chains from one sample, sequenced in a study of regulatory T cells in long-lasting Graves disease. TCRdb reanalysed the multiplex PCR reads using MiXCR and keeps one entry per CDR3 protein. The table lists hundreds of thousands of distinct CDR3 sequences, 12% of them singletons. The data were also submitted as part of a second study, on T cells in Graves' hyperthyroidism and ophthalmopathy.

The source material was peripheral blood mononuclear cells (PBMCs), sampled at new diagnosis, from a patient treated with antithyroid drugs. The receptors stem from a woman under 40 with Graves disease. Each CDR3 is given with its conserved first and last residue. The D gene is left open where the match is weak. Some rows have no size entry. The others give once, few or many, or a class for an expanded clone.

>TRBV10-2|-|few|TRBJ2-5
TGCGCCAGCAGTACCATAGACGGGTCCAGGGATACCCAGTACTTC
CASSTIDGSRDTQYF
>TRBV11-2|TRBD1|-|TRBJ1-2
TGTGCCAGCAGTAAACCCGGGACAGGGTATGGCTACACCTTC
CASSKPGTGYGYTF
>TRBV28|TRBD1|once|TRBJ1-6
TGTGCCAGCAGTCTACCAGGGGGGCGAGTCTCACCCCTCCACTTT
CASSLPGGRVSPLHF
>TRBV28|TRBD1|many|TRBJ2-6
TGTGCCAGCACCGAAACAGGGGCTACTGGGGCCAACGTCCTGACTTTC
CASTETGATGANVLTF
>TRBV7-6|-|-|TRBJ1-2
TGTGCCAGCAGCTTGGACCGGGGGACTGATGGCTACACCTTC
CASSLDRGTDGYTF
>TRBV6-1|TRBD2|few|TRBJ2-3
TGTGCCAGCAGTGGGACTAGCGGGAGAGGAGGTACGCAGTATTTT
CASSGTSGRGGTQYF
>TRBV5-8|-|many|TRBJ2-1
TGTGCCAGCAGCGTGGGGACGGTGGTGGGTAATGAGCAGTTCTTC
CASSVGTVVGNEQFF
>TRBV7-9|TRBD1|few|TRBJ2-1
TGTGCCAGCAGCTTTGCCGGGACAGGGTTGGCTGAGCAGTTCTTC
CASSFAGTGLAEQFF
>TRBV2|-|many|TRBJ2-2
TGTGCCAGCAGCGAGCTGTGGGCCAGGGGAAAGACCGGGGAGCTGTTTTTT
CASSELWARGKTGELFF
>TRBV6-1|TRBD2|-|TRBJ2-5
TGTGCCAGAAAAGGGGGAAGACTAGCGGAAAAACAAGAGACCCAGTACTTC
CARKGGRLAEKQETQYF
>TRBV19|-|many|TRBJ1-4
TGTGCCCGGGGTAAAGGGATGCCAACTAATGAAAAACTGTTTTTT
CARGKGMPTNEKLFF
>TRBV5-1|-|few|TRBJ2-1
TGCGCCAGCAGCTTAGCCGGCCCCACCTACAATGAGCAGTTCTTC
CASSLAGPTYNEQFF
>TRBV28|-|-|TRBJ2-7
TGTGCCAGCAGATATCCTAGCGTAAACTCCTACGAGCAGTACTTC
CASRYPSVNSYEQYF
>TRBV27|-|-|TRBJ2-7
TGTGCCAGCAGTTTTAGGGGAGAGTACGAGCAGTACTTC
CASSFRGEYEQYF
>TRBV18|-|many|TRBJ1-1
TGTGCCAGCTCAAATCGGGCGCGGATGAACACTGAAGCTTTCTTT
CASSNRARMNTEAFF
>TRBV28|-|many|TRBJ1-1
TGTGCCAGCAGTTTAGAGGGAATTGAAGCTTTCTTT
CASSLEGIEAFF
>TRBV28|TRBD2|many|TRBJ2-7
TGTGCCAGCAGCTGGACTAGCGGACTATCCCCCTACGAGCAGTACTTC
CASSWTSGLSPYEQYF
>TRBV2|TRBD1|many|TRBJ1-5
TGTGCCAGCAGTACAGGGGGCGGCTCCCTCCGAAATCAGCCCCAGCATTTT
CASSTGGGSLRNQPQHF
>TRBV2|-|many|TRBJ2-3
TGTGCCAGCAGTGAAGTCGGGGAGGGCACAGATACGCAGTATTTT
CASSEVGEGTDTQYF
>TRBV11-2|-|-|TRBJ2-3
TGTGCCAGCAGCTCCCGGATTTCCACAGATACGCAGTATTTT
CASSSRISTDTQYF
>TRBV2|-|many|TRBJ2-5
TGTGCCAGCGAGGGGGAGGGCCAAGAGACCCAGTACTTC
CASEGEGQETQYF
>TRBV7-2|TRBD2|many|TRBJ2-5
TGTGCCAGCAGCTTACGCGGGAGAGGCCAGACCCAGTACTTC
CASSLRGRGQTQYF
>TRBV3-1|-|-|TRBJ2-7
TGTGCCAGCAGCCAAGATCTTACGGACTCCTACGAGCAGTACTTC
CASSQDLTDSYEQYF
>TRBV28|-|few|TRBJ2-3
TGTGCCAGCACCCGGCCTCGTCTAGATACGCAGTATTTT
CASTRPRLDTQYF
>TRBV6-1|-|many|TRBJ2-1
TGTGCCAGCAGCCATAGTGAAAAGCAGTTCTTC
CASSHSEKQFF
>TRBV27|TRBD1|many|TRBJ1-1
TGTGCCAGCAGTCCTCTCCCGTGGGACAGGAGTATGAACACTGAAGCTTTCTTT
CASSPLPWDRSMNTEAFF
>TRBV5-4|-|-|TRBJ2-3
TGTGCCAGCAGCTTGTTACCCTACGGTTTTTCAAATACGCAGTATTTT
CASSLLPYGFSNTQYF
>TRBV6-2/TRBV6-3|-|many|TRBJ2-3
TGTGCCAGCAGTTACCCCGGGCCTATGACAGATACGCAGTATTTT
CASSYPGPMTDTQYF
>TRBV5-1|-|-|TRBJ1-1
TGCGCCAGCAGCTTATTCGCAGAGGAGATGAACACTGAAGCTTTCTTT
CASSLFAEEMNTEAFF
>TRBV3-1|TRBD2|many|TRBJ2-1
TGTGCCAGCAGCCAAGATCGGCAAGCGGGAAAGGATGAGCAGTTCTTC
CASSQDRQAGKDEQFF
>TRBV18|TRBD1|-|TRBJ1-2
TGTGCCAGCCTAAAAGGACAGGGGACAACCTATGGCTACACCTTC
CASLKGQGTTYGYTF
>TRBV29-1|-|-|TRBJ1-1
TGCAGCGTCGGACAGAGGTACATGAACACTGAAGCTTTCTTT
CSVGQRYMNTEAFF
>TRBV6-2/TRBV6-3|TRBD2|many|TRBJ2-3
TGTGCCAGCAGAAGGGCTAGCGGGACTAGCACAGATACGCAGTATTTT
CASRRASGTSTDTQYF
>TRBV6-1|-|many|TRBJ1-4
TGTGCCAGCAGTGAAAGGGTCAGGGATGAAAAACTGTTTTTT
CASSERVRDEKLFF
>TRBV19|-|-|TRBJ2-1
TGTGCCAGTAGTACGCCCGTCAGTCGGAATGAGCAGTTCTTC
CASSTPVSRNEQFF
>TRBV12-3/TRBV12-4|-|many|TRBJ2-3
TGTGCCAGCAGCCAGAGGGGACCGAGCACAGATACGCAGTATTTT
CASSQRGPSTDTQYF
>TRBV6-1|-|-|TRBJ2-6
TGTGCCAGCAGTGAAGACAACTCTGGGGCCAACGTCCTGACTTTC
CASSEDNSGANVLTF
>TRBV4-2|TRBD2|-|TRBJ2-3
TGTGCCAGCAGCCAAAAGCGGGGGGCAGGCACAGATACGCAGTATTTT
CASSQKRGAGTDTQYF
>TRBV5-1|-|many|TRBJ1-1
TGCGCCAGCAGCTTGGGCCCTTCGGGACGGTTGAACACTGAAGCTTTCTTT
CASSLGPSGRLNTEAFF
>TRBV19|-|-|TRBJ2-3
TGTGCCAGTAGTACTGGGGACGGCGGGGGCACAGATACGCAGTATTTT
CASSTGDGGGTDTQYF
>TRBV5-6|-|many|TRBJ1-2
TGTGCCAGCAGCCCGTCGGATTCCGGGAACGGCTACACCTTC
CASSPSDSGNGYTF
>TRBV7-9|TRBD1|-|TRBJ2-5
TGTGCCAGCGGCTACCAGACAGGGGGCGACGAAGAGACCCAGTACTTC
CASGYQTGGDEETQYF
>TRBV18|-|many|TRBJ1-1
TGTGCCAGCAGCCCAAGGGGGAACACTGAAGCTTTCTTT
CASSPRGNTEAFF
>TRBV2|-|many|TRBJ2-3
TGTGCCAGTACCTGGGGGAGTAGAGATACGCAGTATTTT
CASTWGSRDTQYF
>TRBV6-1|-|few|TRBJ1-2
TGTGCCAGCAGGCGGGGCCCTCGAACGGACGGCTACACCTTC
CASRRGPRTDGYTF
>TRBV6-2/TRBV6-3|-|-|TRBJ1-5
TGTGCCAGCAGCCCCGACAAGTCCGGGTGGTATCAGCCCCAGCATTTT
CASSPDKSGWYQPQHF
>TRBV18|TRBD1|many|TRBJ1-6
TGTGCCAGCTCACCGGGGACAGTTTCACCCCTCCACTTT
CASSPGTVSPLHF
>TRBV5-4|TRBD1|-|TRBJ1-2
TGTGCCAGCAGGACGGGACAGTCTGGGGGCTACACCTTC
CASRTGQSGGYTF
>TRBV30|-|-|TRBJ2-5
TGTGCCTGGAGCCCTTTCGGGACGGTGGGAGAGACCCAGTACTTC
CAWSPFGTVGETQYF
>TRBV12-3/TRBV12-4|-|once|TRBJ1-4
TGTGCCAGCAGCCAGGGGCTTGAGCTCCATAATGAAAAACTGTTTTTT
CASSQGLELHNEKLFF
>TRBV4-3|-|-|TRBJ1-1
TGCGCCAGCAGCCAAAGCATGGGGATGAACACTGAAGCTTTCTTT
CASSQSMGMNTEAFF
>TRBV28|TRBD2|many|TRBJ2-1
TGTGCCAGCAGTCCCGCCGGGGTAGCGGGAGGGCCGGATGGCTCCTACAATGAGCAGTTCTTC
CASSPAGVAGGPDGSYNEQFF
>TRBV18|TRBD2|many|TRBJ2-1
TGTGCCAGCTCACCACCACTAGCTTGGCTAGCGGGAGGGGATGAGCAGTTCTTC
CASSPPLAWLAGGDEQFF
>TRBV5-5|-|many|TRBJ2-1
TGTGCCAGCAGCTCCGTGGTGGCGAATGAGCAGTTCTTC
CASSSVVANEQFF
>TRBV29-1|-|-|TRBJ2-5
TGCAGCGTTGCCGGGGTGAAGACCCAGTACTTC
CSVAGVKTQYF
>TRBV2|-|many|TRBJ2-1
TGTGCCAGCAGGGTTTACAATGAGCAGTTCTTC
CASRVYNEQFF
>TRBV28|-|many|TRBJ2-1
TGTGCCAGCAGTTTCAGAGTCGTAAGGAGCAATGAGCAGTTCTTC
CASSFRVVRSNEQFF
>TRBV6-2/TRBV6-3|TRBD2|many|TRBJ2-2
TGTGCCAGCAGTTACTCGATAGGACTAGCGGAAAACACCGGGGAGCTGTTTTTT
CASSYSIGLAENTGELFF